The rows below give T cell receptor beta chains drawn from one sample of a study of OX40 agonist ivuxolimab in advanced cancers. Clones were sequenced by immunoSEQ multiplex PCR, and TCRdb holds only the in-frame ones, with some missing. This table holds about 73,000 clones, about nine tenths found once. The starting material was CD4+ or CD8+ T cells sorted from blood, obtained in a trial of the OX40 agonist ivuxolimab. These receptors originate from an adult with an advanced solid tumor such as melanoma, head and neck, liver or kidney cancer. Each CDR3 is given with its conserved first and last residue. Each record gives: CDR3 length, J gene, V gene, D gene, clone size, CDR3 protein, CDR3 DNA. The D gene is left open where the match is weak. The listing skips clone size in some rows; elsewhere it reads once, few, many or a size class.

>13|TRBJ2-7|TRBV29-1|-|-
CSVGARGGGEQYF
TGCAGCGTTGGGGCCAGGGGCGGGGGCGAGCAGTACTTC
>14|TRBJ1-1|TRBV11-3|-|few
CASSLGRGNTEAFF
TGTGCCAGCAGCCTAGGCCGGGGAAACACTGAAGCTTTCTTT
>15|TRBJ2-7|TRBV10-3|TRBD1|-
CAISEGGRGHYEQYF
TGTGCCATCAGTGAAGGGGGCAGGGGGCACTACGAGCAGTACTTC
>14|TRBJ1-5|TRBV30|-|-
CASTQAGGNQPQHF
TGTGCCTCTACCCAAGCTGGGGGCAATCAGCCCCAGCATTTT
>13|TRBJ2-7|TRBV12-5|-|-
CASGLTGSYEQYF
TGTGCTAGTGGTTTGACCGGTTCCTACGAGCAGTACTTC
>14|TRBJ1-1|TRBV10-3|TRBD1|-
CAISERDRGSWAFF
TGTGCCATCAGTGAGAGGGACAGGGGGAGTTGGGCTTTCTTT
>14|TRBJ1-5|TRBV19|-|-
CASSRQYSNQPQHF
TGTGCCAGTAGTAGACAGTATAGCAATCAGCCCCAGCATTTT
>14|TRBJ2-1|TRBV7-6|TRBD1|once
CASSRNRGLNEQFF
TGTGCCAGCAGCCGTAACAGGGGGCTCAATGAGCAGTTCTTC
>15|TRBJ2-1|TRBV5-4|-|few
CASSLGGGYNNEQFF
TGTGCCAGCAGCCTGGGAGGGGGATACAACAATGAGCAGTTCTTC
>14|TRBJ1-4|TRBV18|-|-
CASSPGVRGEKLFF
TGTGCCAGCTCACCGGGCGTAAGGGGTGAAAAACTGTTTTTT
>13|TRBJ2-5|TRBV2|-|-
CASIEQGQETQYF
TGTGCCAGCATTGAACAGGGCCAAGAGACCCAGTACTTC
>16|TRBJ2-3|TRBV4-1|-|-
CASSQDTGVGTDTQYF
TGCGCCAGCAGCCAAGATACGGGAGTGGGCACAGATACGCAGTATTTT
>15|TRBJ2-5|TRBV5-4|TRBD1|-
CASSPKDRGQETQYF
TGTGCCAGCAGCCCGAAGGACAGGGGGCAAGAGACCCAGTACTTC
>12|TRBJ1-5|TRBV5-8|-|-
CASSPYNQPQHF
TGTGCCAGCAGCCCCTATAATCAGCCCCAGCATTTT
>15|TRBJ2-1|TRBV4-2|-|-
CASSRTGTSYNEQFF
TGTGCCAGCAGCCGTACAGGGACCTCCTACAATGAGCAGTTCTTC
>15|TRBJ1-3|TRBV28|TRBD1|-
CASRNTGDSGNTIYF
TGTGCCAGCAGGAATACAGGGGACTCTGGAAACACCATATATTTT
>11|TRBJ1-6|TRBV20-1|TRBD1|-
CSAPGGQGDFF
TGCAGTGCTCCCGGAGGGCAGGGGGACTTCTTT
>13|TRBJ1-1|TRBV7-2|-|-
CASSLEPRTEAFF
TGTGCCAGCAGCTTAGAACCGCGCACTGAAGCTTTCTTT